One sample yielded the 13 T cell receptor beta chains listed below, sequenced in a study of shared clonotypes between healthy human individuals. Profiled with immunoSEQ multiplex PCR; TCRdb holds only in-frame clones, not every one. The sample holds about 87,000 clones; about 45% are singletons and the top ten take about 15%. Specimen: PBMCs. Source of these receptors: a woman in her 40s in good health. Some clones in this sample may be carry-over from other donors' samples.

On this clone itself: It differs at one base from a far larger clone, so likely a read error. This chain links TRBV7-9 with TRBJ1-2; 8 nucleotides line up with TRBD1. CDR1 SEHNR and CDR2 FQNEAQ come from the germline V gene (reference sequence). There are 14 residues in the CDR3. J was trimmed by 7 bases and V by 1 base; bases with no gene match: 5. CDR3 nucleotide sequence: TGTGCCAGCAGCTTAGTTGCAGGGGGCTCTGGCTACACCTTC. This encodes CASSLVAGGSGYTF.

As concerns this clone: Since a far larger clone is one base different, this is likely a read error. The CDR3 carries no conserved terminal phenylalanine or tryptophan, so it likely arises from a read error. This sequence joins TRBV23-1 and TRBJ1-5; D unresolved. TRBV23-1 is filed as an ORF, its function uncertain. V lost 1 base, J lost 4 bases, and 14 bases lay in between. The CDR3 length is 16 residues. Written as DNA, the CDR3 is TGCGCCAGCAGTCAATACTCCGTGAAGCAGAATCAGCCCCAGCATCTT. It encodes CASSQYSVKQNQPQHL.

V and J are TRBV28 and TRBJ1-2, with TRBD1 as a possible D gene (5 bases). V lost 6 bases and J lost 4, with 12 bases in between. Germline V gene sequence: CDR1 MDHEN, CDR2 SYDVKM. The CDR3 totals 13 residues. The CDR3 region is CASRVGRGYGYTF. The CDR3 DNA is TGTGCCAGCAGGGTAGGGAGGGGCTATGGCTACACCTTC.

The J gene is TRBJ1-4, the V gene TRBV30; D gene uncertain. CDR1 and CDR2 from the germline V gene are GTSNPN and SVGIG (reference sequence). The CDR3 has 11 residues. The V end lost 0 bases, the J end lost 8 bases, and 4 bases lay between the germline ends. The CDR3 spells CAWSVREKLFF. The DNA for the CDR3 is TGTGCCTGGAGTGTCAGGGAAAAACTGTTTTTT. Using reference TRBV30 and TRBJ1-4 for the parts outside the CDR3, the full variable domain is SQTIHQWPATLVQPVGSPLSLECTVEGTSNPNLYWYRQAAGRGLQLLFYSVGIGQISSEVPQNLSASRPQDRQFILSSKKLLLSDSGFYLCAWSVREKLFFGSGTQLSVL.

The CDR3 sequence is CASNPPGYEQYF. The CDR3 DNA is TGTGCCAGCAACCCGCCCGGCTACGAGCAGTACTTC. The chain uses TRBV28 and TRBJ2-5; D gene unclear. The assigned J gene may be wrong: the sequence end matches TRBJ2-7 better. The CDR3 runs 12 residues. Germline V CDR1 and CDR2: MDHEN, SYDVKM.

J is TRBJ1-2 and V is TRBV30; weak D call: TRBD1 (5 bases). V was clipped by 2 bases and J by 6 bases, with 16 bases between them. The length of the CDR3 is 14 residues. Germline V gene lookup returns CDR1 GTSNPN and CDR2 SVGIG (reference sequence). CDR3 in amino acids: CAWSRGVTTDGYTF. The CDR3 DNA sequence: TGTGCCTGGAGTAGAGGGGTCACGACGGATGGCTACACCTTC.

At least ten counts were recorded for this clone. The chain combines TRBV5-1 with TRBJ2-3, with D perhaps matching TRBD2 (6 bases). CDR3 length: 13 residues. CDR1 and CDR2 (germline): SGHRS, YFSETQ. V was shortened by 2 bases and J by 2 bases, with 6 bases between the two germline ends. The CDR3 sequence is CASSLLATDTQYF. CDR3 DNA: TGCGCCAGCAGCTTACTAGCCACAGATACGCAGTATTTT.

This chain links TRBV7-3 with TRBJ1-3; D possibly corresponds to TRBD1 (5 bases). This CDR3 spans 15 amino acids. Germline V gives CDR1 SGHTA, CDR2 FQGTGA. Trimming removed 5 bases at V and 1 base at J, with 12 bases between. CDR3 sequence: CASSPEGRSGNTIYF. The CDR3, as DNA: TGTGCCAGCAGCCCTGAGGGACGGTCTGGAAACACCATATATTTT.

Remarks on this clone: The likely explanation is a read error, given a far larger clone one base away. This chain links TRBV29-1 with TRBJ1-2; 7 nucleotides match TRBD1. The CDR3 sequence is 13 residues long. The V gene's germline CDR1 is SQVTM and CDR2 ANQGSEA. With V trimmed by 4 bases and J by 4 bases, 6 bases remained unmatched. CDR3 residues: CSVGTGDSYGYTF. CDR3 DNA: TGCAGCGTTGGGACAGGAGATAGCTATGGCTACACCTTC.

This clone came up many times. CDR3: CASSEAGGPHEQYF. The CDR3 bases are TGTGCCAGCAGTGAAGCGGGAGGGCCTCACGAGCAGTACTTC. The genes are TRBV27 and TRBJ2-7; TRBD2 agrees at 10 bases. Per the germline V gene, CDR1 is MNHEY and CDR2 is SMNVEV (reference sequence). The CDR3 covers 14 residues. J gave up 5 bases and V 5 bases, and 6 bases lay outside the gene matches.

This clone turned up a few times. J is TRBJ1-2 and V is TRBV28; 8 nucleotides line up with TRBD1. Trimming removed 5 bases from V and 7 bases from J; junction bases left unmatched: 3. This CDR3 is built from 12 residues. Germline V lookup: CDR1 MDHEN, CDR2 SYDVKM. The CDR3 DNA sequence: TGTGCCAGCAGTCCTGGACAGGGTGGCTACACCTTC. Encoded protein: CASSPGQGGYTF.

To note about this clone: One end of the junction does not line up with germline, which may come from a read error. This chain connects TRBV4-3 to TRBJ2-3; TRBD1 agrees at 8 bases. Germline CDR1 reads LGHNA; CDR2 reads YSLEER. The CDR3 is made up of 15 amino acids. This CDR3 is CVSSQDRARTDTQYF. The CDR3 DNA reads TGCGTCAGCAGCCAGGACAGGGCCCGCACAGATACGCAGTATTTT.

This clone has just a few counts. The V call is TRBV7-3, the J call TRBJ2-1; D not certain. The V end lost 0 bases, the J end lost 6 bases, and 15 bases lay between the germline ends. Germline values: CDR1 SGHTA, CDR2 FQGTGA. The CDR3 loop spans 16 amino acids. The CDR3 nucleotides are TGTGCCAGCAGCTTAACGGGTGGCTTGATGGCCAATGAGCAGTTCTTC. It is translated as CASSLTGGLMANEQFF.